This T cell receptor (beta chain) is drawn from a study of T cell changes during pregnancy in multiple sclerosis. TCRdb's table, derived via immunoSEQ multiplex PCR, lists solely in-frame clones and lacks some. The sample consists of around 60,000 clones, roughly nine tenths of them appearing once. In germline, CDR1 is SEHNR, CDR2 FQNEAQ (reference sequence). V was clipped by 5 bases and J by 1 base, with 15 bases between them. The CDR3 has 15 residues. The chain recombines TRBV7-9 with TRBJ2-7; the D gene is possibly TRBD2 (6 bases). This material consisted of peripheral blood, taken in the third trimester of pregnancy. This clonotype was sampled from a female donor in good health, enrolled as a control in a pregnancy study. The chain's CDR3 is CASSGQGGASYEQYF. CDR3 coding DNA: TGTGCCAGCAGCGGTCAGGGAGGTGCTTCCTACGAGCAGTACTTC.